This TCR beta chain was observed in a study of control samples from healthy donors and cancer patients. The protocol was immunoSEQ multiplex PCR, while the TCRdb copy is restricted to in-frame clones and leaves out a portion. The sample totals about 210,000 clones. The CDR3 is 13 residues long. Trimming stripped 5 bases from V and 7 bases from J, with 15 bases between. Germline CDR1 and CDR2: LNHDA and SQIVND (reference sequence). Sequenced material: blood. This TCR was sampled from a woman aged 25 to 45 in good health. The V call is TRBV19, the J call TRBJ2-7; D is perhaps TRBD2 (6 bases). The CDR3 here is CASSRDFPWEQYF. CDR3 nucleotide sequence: TGTGCCAGTAGTCGGGACTTCCCGTGGGAGCAGTACTTC.